The 5 T cell receptor beta chains below all came from one sample that was sequenced in a study of blood T cell repertoires in COVID-19. Sequencing was performed with immunoSEQ multiplex PCR; in TCRdb, only in-frame clones are kept and a portion is missing. Counted here are about 230,000 clones, roughly 90% occurring once; the ten biggest clones make up around 4%. Material: PBMCs or T cells enriched from blood (not recorded which). The receptors shown here come from a woman in her twenties or thirties with acute COVID-19.

This clone was recorded only once. The V and J genes are TRBV30 and TRBJ1-2; TRBD1 matches at 8 bases. The ends lost 8 bases at V and 8 bases at J; junction bases unmatched: 13. Germline V gene sequence: CDR1 GTSNPN, CDR2 SVGIG (reference sequence). The CDR3 is 13 residues long. In nucleotides, the CDR3 is TGTGCCGAGGGGACAGGCCGCCCGGTCGGCTACACCTTC. Translation: CAEGTGRPVGYTF.

This chain connects TRBV16 to TRBJ1-5; 8 nucleotides line up with TRBD1. Trimming took 0 bases from V and 14 from J; bases not matched to a gene: 12. This CDR3 is built from 15 residues. CDR1 KGHSY and CDR2 FQNENV come from the germline V gene. The CDR3, as DNA: TGTGCCAGCAGCCAATCACAGGGGGGATATCAGCCGGAGCATTTT. Encoded protein: CASSQSQGGYQPEHF.

The chain uses TRBV19 and TRBJ1-1; 7 bases agree with TRBD1. Germline V gene lookup returns CDR1 LNHDA and CDR2 SQIVND (reference sequence). The CDR3 covers 14 residues. V shed 5 bases, J shed 5 bases, and the junction held 8 bases outside the gene matches. The CDR3 DNA sequence: TGTGCCAGTAGTGACCAACAGGGGAGTACTGAAGCTTTCTTT. It specifies CASSDQQGSTEAFF.

This clone was found a few times. The chain has TRBV19 and TRBJ1-5; the D gene is possibly TRBD1 (5 bases). V gave up 4 bases and J gave up 2 bases, with 15 bases separating them. CDR1 and CDR2 (germline): LNHDA, SQIVND (reference sequence). The CDR3 sequence is 16 residues long. This CDR3 reads CASSTQQGKGNQPQHF. The CDR3 DNA reads as TGTGCCAGTAGTACCCAGCAGGGTAAGGGCAATCAGCCCCAGCATTTT.

This chain joins TRBV24-1 and TRBJ1-4, with 10 nucleotides matching TRBD1. Losses at the gene ends were 4 bases for V and 0 bases for J; bases not matched to a gene: 7. This CDR3 contains 18 residues. Germline values: CDR1 KGHDR, CDR2 SFDVKD. The CDR3 DNA reads as TGTGCCACCAGTGACCCTGGGACAGGGGAAGCAACTAATGAAAAACTGTTTTTT. It specifies CATSDPGTGEATNEKLFF.